This record concerns one T cell receptor (beta chain) sequence. This specimen belongs to a study of blood T cell repertoires in COVID-19. About the research overall: Whether acute or convalescent, the COVID-19 samples came from the United States, Italy and Spain. The analysed material was cDNA or gDNA that came from T cells, B-cell-depleted T cells, or PBMCs.

The length of the CDR3 is 15 residues. Germline assignment: CDR1 SGHRS and CDR2 YFSETQ. Trimming took 2 bases from V and 0 from J, leaving 12 bases between them. Study processing details: Reference gene primer amplification gave nucleated cell count estimates. Only in-frame clones appear in the TCRdb table, and some are missing; sequencing was by immunoSEQ multiplex PCR. V and J calls and clone size are those listed in that table; D and trimming were worked out from the DNA. The sample shows under 250,000 clones, about nine tenths of them seen only once. This chain links TRBV5-1 with TRBJ2-7, with D hard to call. The sequence was obtained from a woman aged 55-69 years who had recovered from COVID-19. The source material was peripheral blood. The CDR3 sequence is CASSFGPGPSYEQYF. CDR3 DNA: TGCGCCAGCAGCTTCGGCCCGGGTCCCTCCTACGAGCAGTACTTC.